These 17 T cell receptor beta chains share one sample of origin, sequenced in a study of blood T cell repertoires in COVID-19. TCRdb's copy holds only in-frame clones and misses some; the assay was immunoSEQ multiplex PCR. The sample contains a few hundred thousand clones, around four fifths of which appear only once. Sequencing input: peripheral blood. The receptors were sampled from a woman of 80 years or more with COVID-19, enrolled during active disease.

The chain is built from TRBV13 and TRBJ2-7; D may be TRBD1 (6 bases). CDR3 size: 14 residues. With 0 bases removed from V and 1 base from J, the gap between germline ends came to 7 bases. Germline V gene data show CDR1 as PRHDT and CDR2 as FYEKMQ (reference sequence). CDR3 nucleotides: TGTGCCAGCAGCTTAGGAGGGACATCCTACGAGCAGTACGTC. Translation: CASSLGGTSYEQYV.

Remarks on this clone: The junction departs from the called germline gene at one end, perhaps through a read error. J is TRBJ2-7 and V is TRBV5-6; 7 nucleotides agree with TRBD2. The CDR3 is 12 amino acids. Looked up from germline, CDR1 is SGHDT and CDR2 is YYEEEE. The chain's CDR3 is CASSLAKTGGVF. CDR3 nucleotides: TGTGCCAGCAGCTTGGCAAAAACGGGGGGTGTATTC.

This chain joins TRBV11-2 and TRBJ2-7; D might be TRBD2 (5 bases). This CDR3 is 11 amino acids long. Trimming shortened V by 11 bases and J by 6 bases, and 14 bases separated the two germline ends. Germline values: CDR1 SGHAT, CDR2 FQNNGV. DNA of the CDR3: TGTGCCTCTAGCTGGGGTCTCGAGCAGTACGTC. Its protein is CASSWGLEQYV.

The genes are TRBV7-9 and TRBJ1-4; 9 bases line up with TRBD1. The V gene's germline CDR1 is SEHNR and CDR2 FQNEAQ (reference sequence). CDR3 length: 16 residues. J lost 0 bases, V lost 6 bases, and 5 bases had no gene match. The CDR3 region has the DNA TGTGCCAGCAGGTCGGGACAGGGATCAACTAATGAAAAACTGTTTTTT. This sequence encodes CASRSGQGSTNEKLFF.

The CDR3 DNA reads TGTGCCACCAGTGAGCCTCCTGGACAGGGAAACTCCTACAATGAGCAGTTCTTC. Translation: CATSEPPGQGNSYNEQFF. The chain carries TRBV24-1 and TRBJ2-1; 8 bases are a match to TRBD1. The CDR3 runs to 18 residues. V was clipped by 4 bases and J by 0 bases; unmatched bases: 10. CDR1 KGHDR and CDR2 SFDVKD come from the germline V gene.

This chain connects TRBV6-1 to TRBJ1-1; no firm D call. V gave up 5 bases and J gave up 0 bases, with 10 bases separating them. The CDR3 is 14 residues long. In germline, CDR1 is MNHNS, CDR2 SASEGT. The CDR3 protein is CASSSQALNTEAFF. CDR3 in DNA: TGTGCCAGCAGTTCCCAGGCCCTGAACACTGAAGCTTTCTTT.

The genes are TRBV6-6 and TRBJ1-5; possible D gene TRBD1, 6 bases. The germline V and J ends were trimmed by 0 bases and 7 bases, with 16 bases remaining between them. Germline loops: CDR1 MNHNY, CDR2 SVGAGI (reference sequence). CDR3 length equals 16 residues. CDR3 sequence (DNA): TGTGCCAGCAGTTACTCGCAGGGGCGAAATGGCCAGCCCCAGCATTTT. Its protein is CASSYSQGRNGQPQHF.

The V gene is TRBV27, the J gene TRBJ2-3, with 7 bases lining up with TRBD1. The CDR3 extends over 16 amino acids. Germline V gene data show CDR1 as MNHEY and CDR2 as SMNVEV (reference sequence). The V and J ends lost 8 bases and 2 bases, in that order; junction bases with no gene match: 13. The CDR3: CASRNFRQGPTDTQYF. The CDR3 DNA is TGTGCCAGCCGCAATTTTCGACAGGGACCCACAGATACGCAGTATTTT.

This clone was found a few times. This rearrangement joins TRBV10-3 to TRBJ1-6; 10 bases line up with TRBD1. Trimming cost V 11 bases and J 7 bases; bases outside gene matches: 8. The CDR3 sequence is 14 residues long. In germline, CDR1 is ENHRY, CDR2 SYGVKD. The chain's CDR3 is CAVRDRGSNSPLHF. CDR3 DNA: TGTGCCGTCCGGGACAGGGGCTCCAATTCACCCCTCCACTTT.

V and J are TRBV25-1 and TRBJ2-1, with 8 bases that match TRBD1. CDR3 length equals 13 residues. V trimming: 4 bases; J trimming: 6 bases; junction bases outside the gene matches: 2. Germline CDR1 and CDR2: MGHDK and SYGVNS. The CDR3 loop reads CASSVTGGNEQFF. The CDR3 region has the DNA TGTGCCAGCAGTGTTACAGGGGGCAATGAGCAGTTCTTC.

The V call is TRBV25-1, the J call TRBJ2-7; D possibly corresponds to TRBD2 (6 bases). Germline CDR1 and CDR2: MGHDK and SYGVNS. V lost 3 bases and J lost 6, with 15 bases in between. This CDR3 is 14 amino acids long. CDR3 in amino acids: CASSEEGQGAEQYF. In nucleotides, the CDR3 is TGTGCCAGCAGTGAGGAGGGGCAGGGAGCCGAGCAGTACTTC.

The chain uses TRBV14 and TRBJ1-2; 7 bases agree with TRBD1. V trimming: 1 base; J trimming: 1 base; junction bases outside the gene matches: 6. Germline-derived CDR1 and CDR2 are SGHDN and FVKESK. The CDR3 sequence is 16 residues long. The CDR3 DNA follows: TGTGCCAGCAGCCAAGCCGGGGACAGAAATAACTATGGCTACACCTTC. Protein product: CASSQAGDRNNYGYTF. Drawing the rest from reference TRBV14 and TRBJ1-2, the complete variable domain is EAGVTQFPSHSVIEKGQTVTLRCDPISGHDNLYWYRRVMGKEIKFLLHFVKESKQDESGMPNNRFLAERTGGTYSTLKVQPAELEDSGVYFCASSQAGDRNNYGYTFGSGTRLTVV.

This clone was detected only a few times. This specimen includes other DNA sequences encoding the same CDR3. V and J are TRBV7-9 and TRBJ1-6, with 8 bases fitting TRBD1. The CDR3 loop spans 13 amino acids. J was trimmed by 8 bases and V by 4 bases; bases with no gene match: 1. Per germline, CDR1 SEHNR and CDR2 FQNEAQ (reference sequence). The CDR3 region has the DNA TGTGCCAGCAGCTCGACAGGGGATTCACCCCTCCACTTT. Protein sequence: CASSSTGDSPLHF.

The chain combines TRBV29-1 with TRBJ2-7, with D tentatively TRBD1 (5 bases). The germline gives CDR1 SQVTM, CDR2 ANQGSEA. The CDR3 loop spans 13 amino acids. V lost 4 bases and J 3 bases, leaving 13 bases between the germline ends. The CDR3 coding sequence is TGCAGCGTTGCCTCCAGACAGAACTACGAGCAGTACTTC. Encoded protein: CSVASRQNYEQYF.

V gene TRBV10-3 combines with J gene TRBJ1-6, with a possible D match to TRBD1 (5 bases). With 4 bases removed from V and 9 bases from J, the gap between germline ends came to 19 bases. The CDR3 has 16 residues. The germline CDR1 and CDR2 sequences are ENHRY and SYGVKD. The CDR3 region has the DNA TGTGCCATCAGTGGGGCGGAGGGGATGCTAGGTTCACCCCTCCACTTT. Amino acids: CAISGAEGMLGSPLHF.

The CDR3 reads CASSQDLTSAISTDTQYF. The CDR3 DNA reads TGTGCCAGCAGCCAAGATCTGACTAGCGCGATTAGCACAGATACGCAGTATTTT. The V call is TRBV4-2, the J call TRBJ2-3, with TRBD2 matching over 8 bases. This CDR3 is 18 amino acids long. The J segment lost 0 bases and the V segment lost 0 bases, leaving 8 bases of the junction unmatched. The V gene's germline CDR1 is LGHNA and CDR2 YNFKEQ.

This clone occurred once. The chain has TRBV7-2 and TRBJ1-2; 11 bases agree with TRBD1. The CDR3 consists of 14 residues. V gave up 5 bases and J gave up 5 bases; unmatched junction bases: 4. Germline values: CDR1 SGHTA, CDR2 FQGNSA. CDR3 region: CASSAGTGGYGYTF. The CDR3 coding sequence is TGTGCCAGCAGCGCAGGGACAGGGGGTTATGGCTACACCTTC. The full variable domain, its missing parts supplied by reference TRBV7-2 and TRBJ1-2, is GAGVSQSPSNKVTEKGKDVELRCDPISGHTALYWYRQSLGQGLEFLIYFQGNSAPDKSGLPSDRFSAERTGGSVSTLTIQRTQQEDSAVYLCASSAGTGGYGYTFGSGTRLTVV.